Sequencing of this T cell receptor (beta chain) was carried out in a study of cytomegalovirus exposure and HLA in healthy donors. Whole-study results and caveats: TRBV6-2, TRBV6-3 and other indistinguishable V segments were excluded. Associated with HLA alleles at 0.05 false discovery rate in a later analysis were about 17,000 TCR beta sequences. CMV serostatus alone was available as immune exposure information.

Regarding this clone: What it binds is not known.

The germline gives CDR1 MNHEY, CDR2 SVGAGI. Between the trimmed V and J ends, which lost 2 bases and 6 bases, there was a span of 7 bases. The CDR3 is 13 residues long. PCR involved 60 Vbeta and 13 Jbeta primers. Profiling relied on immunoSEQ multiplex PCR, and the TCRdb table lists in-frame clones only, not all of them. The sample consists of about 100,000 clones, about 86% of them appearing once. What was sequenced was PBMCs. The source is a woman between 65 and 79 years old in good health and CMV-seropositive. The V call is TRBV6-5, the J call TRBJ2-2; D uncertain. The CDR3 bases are TGTGCCAGCAGTTACGTCCCTCCCGGGGAGCTGTTTTTT. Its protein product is CASSYVPPGELFF.